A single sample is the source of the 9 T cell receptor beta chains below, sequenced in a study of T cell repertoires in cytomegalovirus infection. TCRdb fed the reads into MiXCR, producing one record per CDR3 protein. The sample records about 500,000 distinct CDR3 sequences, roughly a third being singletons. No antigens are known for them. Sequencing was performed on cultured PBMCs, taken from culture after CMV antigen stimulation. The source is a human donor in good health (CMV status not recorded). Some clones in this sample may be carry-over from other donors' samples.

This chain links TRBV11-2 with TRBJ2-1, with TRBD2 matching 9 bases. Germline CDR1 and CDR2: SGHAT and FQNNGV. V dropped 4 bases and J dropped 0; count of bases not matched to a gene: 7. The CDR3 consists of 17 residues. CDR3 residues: CASSWRGSGSSYNEQFF. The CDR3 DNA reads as TGTGCCAGCAGCTGGAGGGGTAGCGGGAGCTCCTACAATGAGCAGTTCTTC.

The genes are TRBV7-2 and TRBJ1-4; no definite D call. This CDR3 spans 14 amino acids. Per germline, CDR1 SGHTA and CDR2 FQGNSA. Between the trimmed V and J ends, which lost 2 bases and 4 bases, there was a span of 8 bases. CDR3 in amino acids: CASSLSQINEKLFF. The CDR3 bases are TGTGCCAGCAGCTTAAGTCAGATTAATGAAAAACTGTTTTTT.

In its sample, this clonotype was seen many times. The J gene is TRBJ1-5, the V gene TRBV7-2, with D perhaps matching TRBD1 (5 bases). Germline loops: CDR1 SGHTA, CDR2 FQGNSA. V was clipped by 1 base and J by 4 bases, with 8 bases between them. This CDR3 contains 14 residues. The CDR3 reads CASSLDRNNQPQHF. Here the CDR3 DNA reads TGTGCCAGCAGCTTAGACAGGAATAATCAGCCCCAGCATTTT.

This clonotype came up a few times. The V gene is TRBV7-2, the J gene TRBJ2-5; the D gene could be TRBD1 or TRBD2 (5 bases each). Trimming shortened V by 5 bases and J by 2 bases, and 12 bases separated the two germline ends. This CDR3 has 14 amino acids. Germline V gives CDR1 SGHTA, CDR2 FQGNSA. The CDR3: CASSRTRTQETQYF. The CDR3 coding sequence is TGTGCCAGCAGCCGCACTAGGACACAAGAGACCCAGTACTTC.

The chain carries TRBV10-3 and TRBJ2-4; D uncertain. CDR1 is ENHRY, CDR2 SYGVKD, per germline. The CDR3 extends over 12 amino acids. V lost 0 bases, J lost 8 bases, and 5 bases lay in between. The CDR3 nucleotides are TGTGCCATCAGTGAGTCGTTCGACATTCAGTACTTC. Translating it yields CAISESFDIQYF.

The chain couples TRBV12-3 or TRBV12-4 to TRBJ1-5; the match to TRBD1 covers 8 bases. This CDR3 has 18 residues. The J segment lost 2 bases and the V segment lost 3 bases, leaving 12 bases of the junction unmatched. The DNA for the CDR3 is TGTGCCAGCAGTTTGGACAGGGAGGTGGTTAGTGGCAATCAGCCCCAGCATTTT. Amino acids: CASSLDREVVSGNQPQHF.

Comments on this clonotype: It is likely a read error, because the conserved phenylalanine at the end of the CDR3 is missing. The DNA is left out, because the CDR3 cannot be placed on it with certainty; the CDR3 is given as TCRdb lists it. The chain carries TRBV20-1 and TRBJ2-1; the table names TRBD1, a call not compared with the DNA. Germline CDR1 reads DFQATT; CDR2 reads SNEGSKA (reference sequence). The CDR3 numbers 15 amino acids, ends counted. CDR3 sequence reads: CSASPRGGSYNEEFL.

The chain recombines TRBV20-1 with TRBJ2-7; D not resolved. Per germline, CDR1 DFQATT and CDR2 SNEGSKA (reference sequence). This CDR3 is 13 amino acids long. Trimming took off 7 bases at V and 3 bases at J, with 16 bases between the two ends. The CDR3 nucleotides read TGCAGTGTTCGCGATCGGATGGGCTACGAGCAGTACTTC. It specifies CSVRDRMGYEQYF.

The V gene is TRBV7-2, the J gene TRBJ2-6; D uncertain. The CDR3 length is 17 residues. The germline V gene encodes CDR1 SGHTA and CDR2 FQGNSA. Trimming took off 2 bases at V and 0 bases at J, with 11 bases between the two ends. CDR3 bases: TGTGCCAGCAGCTTAAGGCGAGAGAGCTCTGGGGCCAACGTCCTGACTTTC. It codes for CASSLRRESSGANVLTF.